These 8 T cell receptor beta chains came from one sample sequenced in a study of blood T cell repertoires in COVID-19. TCRdb's copy holds only in-frame clones and misses some; the assay was immunoSEQ multiplex PCR. Of approximately 110,000 clones listed, approximately 81% were seen once; the top ten hold approximately 1.5%. Sequences were obtained from peripheral blood. These receptors all stem from a man aged 45-60 years with acute or convalescent COVID-19.

This clone occurred a few times. The rearrangement joins TRBV28 to TRBJ1-2; 8 bases are a match to TRBD1. CDR3 size: 15 residues. The V gene end was trimmed by 4 bases and the J gene end by 4 bases; junction bases not matched to a gene: 8. Per germline, CDR1 MDHEN and CDR2 SYDVKM. Here the CDR3 DNA reads TGTGCCAGCAGTTCCACAGGGGGTCCCAGCTATGGCTACACCTTC. Its translation: CASSSTGGPSYGYTF.

The gene calls are TRBV5-6 and TRBJ1-1, with D perhaps matching TRBD1 (6 bases). The CDR3 consists of 14 residues. The germline CDR1 and CDR2 sequences are SGHDT and YYEEEE. V shed 1 base and J shed 1 base, with 8 bases lying between them. The CDR3: CASSLTGTNTEAFF. In nucleotides, the CDR3 is TGTGCCAGCAGCTTGACAGGGACGAACACTGAAGCTTTCTTT.

The chain is built from TRBV11-2 and TRBJ2-3; 8 bases are shared with TRBD2. Germline V gives CDR1 SGHAT, CDR2 FQNNGV. After removal of 4 bases from V and 6 bases from J, the junction contained 6 bases not matched to a gene. The CDR3 sequence is 14 residues long. The CDR3 sequence is CASSSPVAGDTQYF. The DNA of the CDR3 is TGTGCCAGCAGCTCCCCTGTAGCGGGGGATACGCAGTATTTT.

The chain employs TRBV6-6 and TRBJ1-2; 10 bases map to TRBD1. Germline CDR1 reads MNHNY; CDR2 reads SVGAGI (reference sequence). This CDR3 is built from 14 residues. The trim removed 6 bases at V and 4 bases at J, leaving 5 bases unmatched. In DNA, the CDR3 is TGTGCCAGCAGGTCGACAGGGGGCGGCTATGGCTACACCTTC. Translated: CASRSTGGGYGYTF.

The chain couples TRBV15 to TRBJ1-3; a possible D gene is TRBD1 (6 bases). CDR1 LNHNV and CDR2 YYDKDF come from the germline V gene (reference sequence). CDR3 length: 15 residues. Deletions cut 3 bases from V and 0 bases from J, with 9 bases between. CDR3 sequence: CATSRDRLSGNTIYF. The DNA of the CDR3 is TGTGCCACCAGCAGGGACAGACTCTCTGGAAACACCATATATTTT.

The rearrangement links TRBV7-8 to TRBJ2-7; D is possibly TRBD2 (6 bases). The ends were cut back, 0 bases at V and 7 bases at J, with 10 bases in the middle. CDR1 and CDR2 (germline): SGHVS, FQNEAQ. The CDR3 loop spans 13 amino acids. The CDR3 DNA reads TGTGCCAGCAGCTTAGCGACGACTAGGGAGCAGTACGTC. This gives the protein CASSLATTREQYV.

J is TRBJ1-3 and V is TRBV5-5; D gene ambiguous. The CDR3 spans 15 residues. The germline gives CDR1 SGHKS, CDR2 YYEKEE (reference sequence). Trimming removed 2 bases from V and 0 bases from J, with 9 bases in between. CDR3 amino acids: CASSFDSYSGNTIYF. The CDR3 coding sequence is TGTGCCAGCAGCTTCGACTCCTACTCTGGAAACACCATATATTTT.

DNA for the CDR3: TGCGCCAGCCGAAAAGCCCAGGGTATGAACACTGAAGCTTTCTTT. Protein sequence: CASRKAQGMNTEAFF. The chain recombines TRBV5-1 with TRBJ1-1; a weak D match, TRBD1 (5 bases). Trimming removed 7 bases at V and 0 bases at J, with 16 bases between. Germline assignment: CDR1 SGHRS and CDR2 YFSETQ. The CDR3 has 15 amino acids.